This T cell receptor (beta chain) was obtained from a study of T cell responses to AZD1222 COVID-19 vaccine. Overall study results and limits: Regions 160-218 and 743-854 dominated among vaccine-associated CD4 TCRs spanning spike.

Assay used: immunoSEQ multiplex PCR; TCRdb lists only in-frame clones, some missing. The data hold about 130,000 clones, with about 80% observed a single time. For this clone: The antigen remains undetermined.

This TCR derives from an adult in good health. Specimen: peripheral blood, collected on day 0 of AZD1222 vaccination.

The chain's CDR3 is CASITGTHNSPLHF. CDR3 bases: TGTGCCAGCATCACCGGGACCCATAATTCACCCCTCCACTTT. The chain recombines TRBV28 with TRBJ1-6; a weak D match, TRBD1 (5 bases). Germline V gives CDR1 MDHEN, CDR2 SYDVKM. With 7 bases removed from V and 5 bases from J, the gap between germline ends came to 12 bases. CDR3 length equals 14 residues.